This entry lists 17 T cell receptor beta chains sequenced from one sample in a study of high-grade serous ovarian cancer treatment subgroups. Sequencing was performed with immunoSEQ multiplex PCR; in TCRdb, only in-frame clones are kept and a portion is missing. The sample holds more than 35,000 clones, 75% to 85% seen once. The tumor samples were collected prior to definitive surgery or chemotherapy. The sequenced material came from tumor tissue. Receptor source: a human donor with high-grade serous ovarian cancer.

CDR3 protein: CASSLAPDRFHDSYEQYF. The CDR3 DNA reads TGTGCCAGCAGCTTGGCCCCAGACAGGTTCCACGATAGTTACGAGCAGTACTTC. The V gene is TRBV7-2, the J gene TRBJ2-7; weak D call: TRBD1 (6 bases). The V end lost 3 bases, the J end lost 4 bases, and 25 bases lay between the germline ends. The CDR3 has 18 amino acids. Germline CDR1 is SGHTA and CDR2 is FQGNSA. Variable domain in full (rest from reference TRBV7-2 and TRBJ2-7): GAGVSQSPSNKVTEKGKDVELRCDPISGHTALYWYRQSLGQGLEFLIYFQGNSAPDKSGLPSDRFSAERTGGSVSTLTIQRTQQEDSAVYLCASSLAPDRFHDSYEQYFGPGTRLTVT.

The rearrangement links TRBV15 to TRBJ2-1, with D maybe TRBD1 (5 bases). V lost 7 bases, J lost 9 bases, and 16 bases lay in between. The CDR3 extends over 13 amino acids. Germline V gene lookup returns CDR1 LNHNV and CDR2 YYDKDF (reference sequence). The CDR3, as DNA: TGTGCCACCACAGCAGGACAAATGGGTGAGCAGTTCTTC. Its protein is CATTAGQMGEQFF.

The CDR3 spells CASGDRVIGNTIYF. CDR3 sequence (DNA): TGTGCCAGCGGAGACAGGGTAATTGGAAACACCATATATTTT. J is TRBJ1-3 and V is TRBV2; TRBD1 agrees at 7 bases. With 8 bases clipped from V and 3 bases from J, the junction kept 7 bases outside the gene matches. CDR1 SNHLY and CDR2 FYNNEI come from the germline V gene. This CDR3 comprises 14 residues.

This clone was counted once. The chain has TRBV7-9 and TRBJ1-1; D call uncertain. Germline-derived CDR1 and CDR2 are SEHNR and FQNEAQ (reference sequence). This CDR3 comprises 13 residues. Deletions cut 2 bases from V and 1 base from J, with 5 bases between. The CDR3 nucleotides read TGTGCCAGCAGCTTACAGGCGAACACTGAAGCTTTCTTT. This sequence encodes CASSLQANTEAFF.

J is TRBJ2-7 and V is TRBV18; D possibly corresponds to TRBD2 (5 bases). Trimming took off 6 bases at V and 4 bases at J, with 10 bases between the two ends. Germline-derived CDR1 and CDR2 are KGHSH and LQKENI. The CDR3 has 12 amino acids. In DNA, the CDR3 is TGTGCCAGCTCCCGGGAAGGGTACGAGCAGTACTTC. Protein sequence: CASSREGYEQYF.

The V and J genes are TRBV5-1 and TRBJ1-3, with D tentatively TRBD1 (5 bases). The CDR3 length is 14 residues. V was trimmed by 4 bases and J by 9 bases, leaving 17 bases between them. Germline CDR1 SGHRS, CDR2 YFSETQ. CDR3: CASSNGTGLGTIYF. The CDR3 nucleotides are TGCGCCAGCAGCAATGGGACCGGTCTTGGCACCATATATTTT.

The CDR3: CASSSTTLAFGADTQYF. Written as DNA, the CDR3 is TGTGCCAGCAGCTCTACTACGCTAGCGTTCGGGGCAGATACGCAGTATTTT. V gene TRBV7-9 combines with J gene TRBJ2-3; a possible D gene is TRBD2 (6 bases). With 4 bases removed from V and 4 bases from J, the gap between germline ends came to 21 bases. Germline CDR1 is SEHNR and CDR2 is FQNEAQ (reference sequence). The CDR3 length is 17 residues.

The gene calls are TRBV7-2 and TRBJ1-2; D unclear. The V gene lost 1 base and the J gene lost 8 bases, with 17 bases spanning the gap. Germline CDR1 is SGHTA and CDR2 is FQGNSA. There are 15 residues in the CDR3. This CDR3 reads CASSLDGSRLEGYTF. The CDR3 DNA reads TGTGCCAGCAGCTTAGATGGGTCCCGCCTGGAGGGCTACACCTTC.

V is TRBV7-2 and J is TRBJ1-5, with 7 bases that match TRBD1. The germline CDR1 and CDR2 sequences are SGHTA and FQGNSA. This CDR3 contains 19 residues. The V and J ends lost 0 bases and 0 bases, in that order; junction bases with no gene match: 11. CDR3 in amino acids: CASSLAGGTASYSNQPQHF. Here the CDR3 DNA reads TGTGCCAGCAGCTTAGCGGGAGGGACAGCCAGTTATAGCAATCAGCCCCAGCATTTT.

V is TRBV4-3 and J is TRBJ2-1; 11 bases fit TRBD2. This CDR3 is built from 16 residues. Germline values: CDR1 LGHNA, CDR2 YSLEER. V lost 0 bases to trimming and J lost 2 bases; unmatched junction nucleotides: 0. The CDR3 reads CASSQDSGRAYNEQFF. CDR3 bases: TGCGCCAGCAGCCAAGATAGCGGGAGGGCCTACAATGAGCAGTTCTTC.

The chain uses TRBV11-3 and TRBJ2-7; TRBD2 aligns across 7 bases. With V trimmed by 5 bases and J by 0 bases, 22 bases remained unmatched. Germline CDR1 SGHNT, CDR2 YENEEA. The CDR3 contains 20 residues. CDR3 in amino acids: CASSPPLGRARKRSSYEQYF. CDR3 sequence (DNA): TGTGCCAGCAGCCCCCCTTTGGGGAGGGCCCGAAAAAGGAGCTCCTACGAGCAGTACTTC.

The chain uses TRBV7-2 and TRBJ2-2; 7 bases align to TRBD2. V shed 8 bases, J shed 6 bases, and the junction held 12 bases outside the gene matches. Germline-derived CDR1 and CDR2 are SGHTA and FQGNSA. CDR3 length: 15 amino acids. CDR3 DNA: TGTGCCAGCTCCCGACTGGGACTACCTGCCGGGGAGCTGTTTTTT. This gives the protein CASSRLGLPAGELFF.

The J gene is TRBJ1-1, the V gene TRBV5-1, with 9 positions matching TRBD1. This CDR3 is 17 amino acids long. Germline V gene lookup returns CDR1 SGHRS and CDR2 YFSETQ. V shed 1 base and J 3 bases; nucleotides not matched to a gene: 10. This CDR3 reads CASSLLGQGNGDTEAFF. CDR3 coding DNA: TGCGCCAGCAGCTTGCTTGGACAGGGGAATGGGGACACTGAAGCTTTCTTT.

The chain carries TRBV7-2 and TRBJ1-4, with TRBD1 matching 7 bases. This CDR3 has 17 residues. The germline gives CDR1 SGHTA, CDR2 FQGNSA. V was pared by 1 base and J by 4 bases, with 9 bases of the junction left unmatched. The CDR3 reads CASSLGGGGAGNEKLFF. The CDR3 region has the DNA TGTGCCAGCAGCTTAGGGGGAGGGGGCGCCGGTAATGAAAAACTGTTTTTT. Complete variable domain (other parts from reference TRBV7-2 and TRBJ1-4): GAGVSQSPSNKVTEKGKDVELRCDPISGHTALYWYRQSLGQGLEFLIYFQGNSAPDKSGLPSDRFSAERTGGSVSTLTIQRTQQEDSAVYLCASSLGGGGAGNEKLFFGSGTQLSVL.

This clone occurred a few times. This rearrangement joins TRBV20-1 to TRBJ1-1; D is uncertain. This CDR3 contains 11 residues. Germline V lookup: CDR1 DFQATT, CDR2 SNEGSKA (reference sequence). The V end was cut by 4 bases, the J end by 0 bases, with 3 bases between. CDR3 in amino acids: CSAKMNTEAFF. CDR3 DNA sequence: TGCAGTGCTAAGATGAACACTGAAGCTTTCTTT.

The V call is TRBV7-2, the J call TRBJ2-7, with 9 nucleotides matching TRBD2. The junction had 13 bases not matched to a gene; V was cut back by 2 bases and J by 2 bases. Germline values: CDR1 SGHTA, CDR2 FQGNSA. The CDR3 spans 18 residues. The DNA for the CDR3 is TGTGCCAGCAGCTTATGCGGTTCCAGCGGGGGGATCACCTACGAGCAGTACTTC. It encodes CASSLCGSSGGITYEQYF.

V usage is TRBV19 and J usage is TRBJ2-1; 16 bases map to TRBD2. Germline V gene data show CDR1 as LNHDA and CDR2 as SQIVND (reference sequence). The CDR3 is 18 residues long. Trimming cost V 5 bases and J 1 base; bases outside gene matches: 5. The DNA of the CDR3 is TGTGCCAGTAGTCCGCCGGGACTAGCGGGAGGGTCCTACAATGAGCAGTTCTTC. Its translation is CASSPPGLAGGSYNEQFF.